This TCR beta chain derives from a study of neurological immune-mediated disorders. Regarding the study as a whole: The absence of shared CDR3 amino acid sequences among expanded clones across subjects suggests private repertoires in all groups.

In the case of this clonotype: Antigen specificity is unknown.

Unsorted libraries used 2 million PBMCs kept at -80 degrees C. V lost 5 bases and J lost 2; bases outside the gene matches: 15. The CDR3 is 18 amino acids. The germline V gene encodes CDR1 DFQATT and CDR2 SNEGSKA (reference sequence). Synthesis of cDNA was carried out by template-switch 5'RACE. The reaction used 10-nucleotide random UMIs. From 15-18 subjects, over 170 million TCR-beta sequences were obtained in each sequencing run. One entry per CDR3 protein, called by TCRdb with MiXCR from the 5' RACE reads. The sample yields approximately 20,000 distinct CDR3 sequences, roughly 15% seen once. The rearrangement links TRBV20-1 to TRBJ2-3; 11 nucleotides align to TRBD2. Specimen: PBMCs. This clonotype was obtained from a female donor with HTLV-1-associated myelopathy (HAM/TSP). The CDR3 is CSAGPSTSGRNPTDTQYF. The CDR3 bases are TGCAGTGCTGGACCCTCAACTAGCGGGAGAAATCCCACAGATACGCAGTATTTT.